The 4 T cell receptor beta chains below were found in one sample sequenced in a study of regulatory T cells in long-lasting Graves disease. For TCR beta, libraries came from iRepertoire HTBI primers and Arm-PCR of CDR3 regions. TCRdb passed the multiplex PCR reads through MiXCR, listing each CDR3 protein once. The sample records 600,000 to 800,000 distinct CDR3 sequences, around 32% being singletons. This sample's time point: persistent/refractory GD, antithyroid drugs over 5 years with positive TRAb. TCR sequences were obtained from RNA taken from PBMCs. The material was peripheral blood mononuclear cells (PBMCs), obtained when the disease was refractory, from a patient treated with antithyroid drugs. The receptors originated from a female donor with Graves disease.

This rearrangement joins TRBV9 to TRBJ1-2; 12 bases are a match to TRBD1. Looked up from germline, CDR1 is SGDLS and CDR2 is YYNGEE. J was trimmed by 3 bases and V by 3 bases; bases with no gene match: 3. This CDR3 spans 15 amino acids. The chain's CDR3 is CASSAGQGAHYGYTF. The CDR3 DNA reads TGTGCCAGCAGCGCGGGACAGGGGGCTCACTATGGCTACACCTTC.

This clonotype has a count of ten or more. The CDR3 loop is CASSFSGGRNSPLHF. The CDR3 DNA follows: TGTGCCAGCAGTTTTTCCGGTGGTCGTAATTCACCCCTCCACTTT. This chain joins TRBV28 and TRBJ1-6; D remains unclear. This CDR3 contains 15 residues. Trimming took 3 bases from V and 6 from J, leaving 12 bases between them. Looked up from germline, CDR1 is MDHEN and CDR2 is SYDVKM.

J is TRBJ2-7 and V is TRBV7-9; 9 bases are shared with TRBD2. The CDR3 spans 16 residues. The germline V gene encodes CDR1 SEHNR and CDR2 FQNEAQ (reference sequence). V lost 5 bases and J lost 0; bases outside the gene matches: 8. The CDR3 bases are TGTGCCAGCAGCCCTCGGGCGGGAGGGCTCTCCTACGAGCAGTACTTC. Amino acids: CASSPRAGGLSYEQYF.

This sequence joins TRBV12-3 or TRBV12-4 and TRBJ1-2; 7 bases match TRBD1. The CDR3 runs to 13 residues. The V segment lost 7 bases and the J segment 8 bases; nucleotides outside the gene matches: 10. For the CDR3, the DNA is TGTGCCAGCACCCGAACGCAGGGGGGCGGCTACACCTTC. Protein product: CASTRTQGGGYTF.